The clone carrying this T cell receptor (beta chain) was observed many times. Antigen: not known. The time point: sample taken at primary tumor resection. Whole RNA came from tumor, nontumor lung or frozen PBMC and was sequenced without being sorted. One entry per CDR3 protein, called by TCRdb with MiXCR from the 5' RACE reads. The sample contains around 74,000 distinct CDR3 sequences, about an eighth of which appear only once. This CDR3 has 16 residues. CDR1 SGHRS and CDR2 YFSETQ come from the germline V gene. Trimming shortened V by 4 bases and J by 4 bases, and 18 bases separated the two germline ends. The source of the sample is a study of spatial heterogeneity in lung cancer. Notes on the study in general: Ubiquitous expanded tumor TCRs were observed in blood more at resection than follow-up.

V and J are TRBV5-1 and TRBJ1-3; possible D gene TRBD1, 6 bases. The receptor's source is a male donor with early-stage non-small cell lung cancer. Here the sequenced sample was PBMCs, taken at surgery. CDR3 in DNA: TGCGCCAGCAGCCCGGCCAGGGGAGATTTGGGAAACACCATATATTTT. This encodes CASSPARGDLGNTIYF.